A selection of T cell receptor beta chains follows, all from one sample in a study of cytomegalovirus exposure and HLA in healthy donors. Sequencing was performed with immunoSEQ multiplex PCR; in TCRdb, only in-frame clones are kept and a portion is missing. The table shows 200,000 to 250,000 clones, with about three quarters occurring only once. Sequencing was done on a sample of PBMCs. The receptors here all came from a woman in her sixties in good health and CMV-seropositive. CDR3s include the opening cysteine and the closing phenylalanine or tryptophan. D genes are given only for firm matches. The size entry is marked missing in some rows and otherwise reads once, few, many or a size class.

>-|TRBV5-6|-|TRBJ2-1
CASSTGTNEQFF
TGTGCCAGCAGTACGGGTACAAATGAGCAGTTCTTC
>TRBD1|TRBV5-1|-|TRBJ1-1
CASSDRPGQGEAFF
TGCGCCAGCAGCGACAGGCCGGGACAGGGGGAAGCTTTCTTT
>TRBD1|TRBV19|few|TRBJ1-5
CASSIVGQRNQPQHF
TGTGCCAGTAGTATCGTGGGACAGCGCAATCAGCCCCAGCATTTT
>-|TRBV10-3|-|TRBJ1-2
CAISESGSNYGYTF
TGTGCCATCAGTGAGTCGGGCAGTAACTATGGCTACACCTTC
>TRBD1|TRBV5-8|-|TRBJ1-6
CASSLEQGTPLHF
TGTGCCAGCAGCTTGGAACAGGGGACGCCCCTCCACTTT
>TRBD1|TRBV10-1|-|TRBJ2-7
CASSGQGQAFYEQYF
TGCGCCAGCAGTGGGCAAGGACAGGCGTTCTACGAGCAGTACTTC
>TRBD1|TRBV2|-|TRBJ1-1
CASSTPPWTGTDTEAFF
TGTGCCAGCAGTACACCCCCATGGACAGGGACGGACACTGAAGCTTTCTTT
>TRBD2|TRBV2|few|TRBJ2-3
CASSGLAGLDTQYF
TGTGCCAGCAGTGGACTAGCGGGGCTAGATACGCAGTATTTT
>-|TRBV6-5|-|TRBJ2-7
CASSSQGFGYEQYF
TGTGCCAGCAGTTCACAGGGATTTGGGTACGAGCAGTACTTC
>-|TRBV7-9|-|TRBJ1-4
CASSLLATNEKLFF
TGTGCCAGCAGCTTACTAGCAACTAATGAAAAACTGTTTTTT
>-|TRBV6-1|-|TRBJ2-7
CASSVASDPYEQYF
TGTGCCAGCAGTGTGGCTAGCGACCCCTACGAGCAGTACTTC
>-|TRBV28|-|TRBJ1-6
CASISGGGSSYNSPLHF
TGTGCCAGCATCTCGGGAGGGGGGAGCTCCTATAATTCACCCCTCCACTTT
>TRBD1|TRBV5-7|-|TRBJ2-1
CASSLQKDREEEFF
TGTGCCAGCAGCTTACAAAAGGACAGGGAGGAAGAGTTCTTC
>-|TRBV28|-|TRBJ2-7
CASSFLRVPYEQYF
TGTGCCAGCAGTTTCCTCAGGGTACCCTACGAGCAGTACTTC
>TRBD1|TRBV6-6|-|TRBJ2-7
CASSYTGTGGNEQYF
TGTGCCAGCAGTTACACCGGGACAGGTGGGAACGAGCAGTACTTC
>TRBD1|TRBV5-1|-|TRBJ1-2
CASSSTGTGEGGYTF
TGCGCCAGCAGCTCTACCGGGACAGGGGAGGGCGGCTACACCTTC
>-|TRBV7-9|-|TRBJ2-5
CASSPRLETETQYF
TGTGCCAGCAGCCCCCGACTCGAGACAGAGACCCAGTACTTC
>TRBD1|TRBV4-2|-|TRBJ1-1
CASSPTSFGQGLQNTEAFF
TGTGCCAGCAGCCCGACCTCCTTCGGACAGGGTCTGCAGAACACTGAAGCTTTCTTT
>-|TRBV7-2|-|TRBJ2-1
CASSLQGSSYNEQFF
TGTGCCAGCAGCTTACAGGGGAGCTCCTACAATGAGCAGTTCTTC
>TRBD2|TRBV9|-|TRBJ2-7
CASSVAGSGGYSEQYF
TGTGCCAGCAGCGTAGCTGGTAGCGGGGGGTATTCCGAGCAGTACTTC
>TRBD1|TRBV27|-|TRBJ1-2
CASSIYSPRTGGLVTNYGYTF
TGTGCCAGCAGTATATACTCCCCTAGGACAGGGGGCCTAGTCACTAACTATGGCTACACCTTC
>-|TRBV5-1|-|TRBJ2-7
CASSLPAGAFSYEQYF
TGCGCCAGCAGCTTGCCCGCAGGGGCCTTCTCCTACGAGCAGTACTTC
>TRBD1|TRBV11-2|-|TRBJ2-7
CASSLWGLGTGAYEQYF
TGTGCCAGCAGCTTATGGGGGTTGGGGACAGGGGCCTACGAGCAGTACTTC
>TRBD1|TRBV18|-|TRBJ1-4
CASSPRQGSNEKLFF
TGTGCCAGCTCACCCAGACAGGGTAGTAATGAAAAACTGTTTTTT
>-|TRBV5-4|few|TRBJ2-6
CASSRESSGANVLTF
TGTGCCAGCAGCCGGGAGAGCTCTGGGGCCAACGTCCTGACTTTC
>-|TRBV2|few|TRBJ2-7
CASRARVLKYEQYF
TGTGCCAGCAGGGCGCGGGTTCTTAAATACGAGCAGTACTTC
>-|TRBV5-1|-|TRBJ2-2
CASSLWGEGELFF
TGCGCCAGCAGCTTGTGGGGGGAAGGGGAGCTGTTTTTT
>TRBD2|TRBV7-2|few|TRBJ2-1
CASSLEAGGLNEQFF
TGTGCCAGCAGCTTAGAAGCGGGGGGGCTGAATGAGCAGTTCTTC
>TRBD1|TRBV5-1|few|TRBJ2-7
CASSSTGGDEQYF
TGCGCCAGCAGCTCAACAGGGGGCGACGAGCAGTACTTC
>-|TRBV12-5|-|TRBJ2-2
CASGPTTAIANTGELFF
TGTGCTAGTGGTCCCACCACTGCAATCGCGAACACCGGGGAGCTGTTTTTT
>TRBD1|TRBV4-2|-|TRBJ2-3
CASSQDGTGGIDTQYF
TGTGCCAGCAGCCAAGATGGGACAGGGGGCATAGATACGCAGTATTTT
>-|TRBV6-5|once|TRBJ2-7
CASSPEDSRGGEQYF
TGTGCCAGCAGCCCGGAGGATAGCCGAGGGGGCGAGCAGTACTTC